This T cell receptor (beta chain) was identified during a study of T cell repertoires in ileal Crohn's disease. The assay was immunoSEQ multiplex PCR, and TCRdb's table has in-frame clones only and misses some. This sample has some 10,000 clones, with just over 75% found just once. The CDR3 extends over 18 amino acids. CDR1 is SGHDT and CDR2 is YYEEEE in the germline V gene. V was shortened by 0 bases and J by 2 bases, with 20 bases between the two germline ends. The rearrangement uses TRBV5-6 and TRBJ1-2; D uncertain. The clonotype comes from an adult with Crohn's disease. Material for sequencing was ileal tissue. CDR3 sequence: CASSLVASGPFLNYGYTF. In DNA form, the CDR3 reads TGTGCCAGCAGCTTGGTCGCGTCAGGCCCCTTTCTCAACTATGGCTACACCTTC.